The rows below give T cell receptor beta chains drawn from one sample of a study of T cells in Graves' hyperthyroidism and ophthalmopathy. Using its own MiXCR run on the multiplex PCR reads, TCRdb lists one record per CDR3 protein. Counted here are 750,000 to 900,000 distinct CDR3 sequences, roughly 40% occurring once; the ten biggest clones make up around 9.3%. The sequencing sample was made of blood. All receptors come from a man aged 18 to 30 with Graves' hyperthyroidism. CDR3s include the opening cysteine and the closing phenylalanine or tryptophan. The order of the fields is J gene, D gene, CDR3 length, V gene, CDR3 protein. The D gene is left open where the match is weak.

TRBJ1-1 | TRBD1 | 10 | TRBV29-1 | CSGRQGWAFF
TRBJ2-6 | TRBD1 | 16 | TRBV6-5 | CASSYSGGGGANVLTF
TRBJ1-1 | - | 14 | TRBV19 | CASSRAPINTEAFF
TRBJ2-6 | - | 15 | TRBV20-1 | CSAPEGVSGANVLTF
TRBJ1-5 | - | 16 | TRBV5-1 | CASSPDGREAHQPQHF
TRBJ2-5 | - | 15 | TRBV9 | CASSVADEVRETQYF
TRBJ2-5 | - | 13 | TRBV7-6 | CASRPGVLGTQYF
TRBJ1-5 | - | 14 | TRBV15 | CATRDVTGNQPQHF
TRBJ1-2 | - | 15 | TRBV6-5 | CASSYSPSWGNGYTF
TRBJ1-3 | - | 15 | TRBV7-2 | CASSSRDPSGNTIYF
TRBJ2-2 | TRBD2 | 15 | TRBV7-1 | CASSSGTSGTGELFF
TRBJ2-7 | TRBD1 | 15 | TRBV19 | CASSIGQGAPYEQYF
TRBJ1-1 | TRBD1 | 13 | TRBV29-1 | CSVRQGYNTEAFF
TRBJ2-2 | - | 14 | TRBV5-8 | CASSLLHLTGELFF
TRBJ2-7 | TRBD1 | 14 | TRBV6-5 | CASSSEQGAYEQYF
TRBJ1-2 | TRBD1 | 13 | TRBV20-1 | CSARGTGETGYTF
TRBJ1-1 | - | 14 | TRBV4-3 | CASSQDYAGTEAFF
TRBJ1-1 | - | 14 | TRBV7-9 | CASSLVTGNPEAFF
TRBJ2-7 | - | 13 | TRBV2 | CASRDMRDDEQYF
TRBJ1-6 | - | 13 | TRBV7-6 | CASSASRNSPLHF
TRBJ2-5 | TRBD2 | 15 | TRBV10-3 | CAISELAGGTDTQYF
TRBJ1-2 | - | 14 | TRBV9 | CASTSPDGPYGYTF
TRBJ2-2 | - | 15 | TRBV9 | CASSVKPSGAGELFF
TRBJ2-2 | TRBD1 | 19 | TRBV7-8 | CASSSTGTGAGWNTGELFF
TRBJ1-2 | TRBD1 | 16 | TRBV7-2 | CASSPGQRTGRNGYTF
TRBJ1-1 | - | 13 | TRBV12-3/TRBV12-4 | CASSFRQNTVAFF
TRBJ2-7 | - | 16 | TRBV4-3 | CASSQVGGHDSYEQYF
TRBJ2-7 | - | 11 | TRBV29-1 | CSVYFSYEQYF
TRBJ1-2 | - | 14 | TRBV9 | CASSPVAGRNGYTF
TRBJ2-5 | - | 13 | TRBV10-2 | CASSAGEMETQYF
TRBJ1-1 | - | 14 | TRBV2 | CASRPTRGNTEAFF
TRBJ2-7 | - | 13 | TRBV15 | CATSGLTIEEQYF
TRBJ2-7 | TRBD1 | 12 | TRBV20-1 | CSAYRGRSEQYF
TRBJ2-7 | - | 13 | TRBV7-9 | CASSSGSSYEQYF
TRBJ1-6 | TRBD1 | 15 | TRBV10-3 | CAIMEGTGNNSPLHF
TRBJ1-5 | - | 15 | TRBV25-1 | CASSYSGEAHQPQHF
TRBJ2-5 | - | 15 | TRBV7-9 | CASSPRRRASETQYF
TRBJ2-7 | TRBD1 | 17 | TRBV7-8 | CASSLVKDWGQNYEQYF
TRBJ1-5 | - | 13 | TRBV2 | CASRPRDHQPQHF
TRBJ1-3 | - | 15 | TRBV7-2 | CASSHSDLSGNTIYF
TRBJ2-7 | - | 12 | TRBV2 | CASRRGGYEQYF
TRBJ1-3 | - | 17 | TRBV15 | CATSSPSGSNSGNTIYF
TRBJ2-5 | TRBD2 | 16 | TRBV7-2 | CASSLDAGGPEETQYF
TRBJ1-3 | TRBD1 | 14 | TRBV4-3 | CASSQEGQGGTIYF
TRBJ2-7 | - | 18 | TRBV6-1 | CASSLLAGPPSSFYEQYF
TRBJ1-3 | - | 12 | TRBV12-3/TRBV12-4 | CASKYSGNTIYF
TRBJ2-5 | - | 15 | TRBV7-9 | CASSQGITDQETQYF
TRBJ1-3 | TRBD1 | 16 | TRBV12-3/TRBV12-4 | CASSFWGQGFGNTIYF
TRBJ1-4 | - | 15 | TRBV15 | CATSGPGATNEKLFF
TRBJ1-6 | - | 13 | TRBV2 | CASSESEFPPLHF
TRBJ1-4 | TRBD1 | 14 | TRBV20-1 | CSAFGGTGLGLLFF
TRBJ2-2 | TRBD1 | 14 | TRBV6-5 | CASDRERITGELFF
TRBJ1-1 | - | 13 | TRBV20-1 | CSARGTSNTEAFF
TRBJ1-1 | - | 13 | TRBV24-1 | CATSSFKNTEAFF
TRBJ2-2 | TRBD1 | 15 | TRBV7-8 | CASRFTGANTGELFF
TRBJ2-7 | - | 11 | TRBV10-2 | CASSGPLEQYF
TRBJ2-5 | TRBD1 | 15 | TRBV7-2 | CASSTAAGGERTQYF
TRBJ2-2 | - | 18 | TRBV14 | CASSPNPTKGLNTGELFF
TRBJ1-2 | TRBD1 | 13 | TRBV7-9 | CASSWTGSSGYTF
TRBJ1-5 | - | 12 | TRBV12-3/TRBV12-4 | CASKNSNQPQHF